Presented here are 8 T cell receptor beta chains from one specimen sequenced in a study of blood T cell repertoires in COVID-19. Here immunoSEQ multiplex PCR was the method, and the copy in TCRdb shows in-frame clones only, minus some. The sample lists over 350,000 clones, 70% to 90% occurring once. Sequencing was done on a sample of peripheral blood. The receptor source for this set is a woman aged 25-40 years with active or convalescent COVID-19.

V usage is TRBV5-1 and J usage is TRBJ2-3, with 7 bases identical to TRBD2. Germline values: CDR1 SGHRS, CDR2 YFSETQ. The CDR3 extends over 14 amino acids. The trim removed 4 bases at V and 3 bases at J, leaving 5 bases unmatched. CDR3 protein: CASSVGLETDTQYF. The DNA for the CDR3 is TGCGCCAGCAGCGTAGGACTAGAAACAGATACGCAGTATTTT. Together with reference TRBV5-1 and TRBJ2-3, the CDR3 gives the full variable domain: KAGVTQTPRYLIKTRGQQVTLSCSPISGHRSVSWYQQTPGQGLQFLFEYFSETQRNKGNFPGRFSGRQFSNSRSEMNVSTLELGDSALYLCASSVGLETDTQYFGPGTRLTVL.

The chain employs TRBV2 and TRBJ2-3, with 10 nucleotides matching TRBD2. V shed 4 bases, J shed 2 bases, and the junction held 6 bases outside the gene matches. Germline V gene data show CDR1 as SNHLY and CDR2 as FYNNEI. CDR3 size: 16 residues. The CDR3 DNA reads TGTGCCAGCAGTGGGGCTAGCGGGAGTTACACAGATACGCAGTATTTT. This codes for CASSGASGSYTDTQYF.

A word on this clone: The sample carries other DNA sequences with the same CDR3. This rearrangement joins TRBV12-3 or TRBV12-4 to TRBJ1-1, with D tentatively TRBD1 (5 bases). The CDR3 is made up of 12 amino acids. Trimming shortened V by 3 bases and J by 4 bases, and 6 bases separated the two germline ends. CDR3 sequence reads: CASSFRGTEAFF. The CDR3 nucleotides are TGTGCCAGCAGTTTTAGGGGCACTGAAGCTTTCTTT.

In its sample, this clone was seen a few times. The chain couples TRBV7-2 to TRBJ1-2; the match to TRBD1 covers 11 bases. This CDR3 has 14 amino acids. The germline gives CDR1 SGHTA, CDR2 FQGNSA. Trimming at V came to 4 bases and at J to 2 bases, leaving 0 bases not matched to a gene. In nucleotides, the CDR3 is TGTGCCAGCAGCTGGACAGGGGGCAACTATGGCTACACCTTC. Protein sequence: CASSWTGGNYGYTF. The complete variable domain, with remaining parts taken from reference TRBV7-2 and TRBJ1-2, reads GAGVSQSPSNKVTEKGKDVELRCDPISGHTALYWYRQSLGQGLEFLIYFQGNSAPDKSGLPSDRFSAERTGGSVSTLTIQRTQQEDSAVYLCASSWTGGNYGYTFGSGTRLTVV.

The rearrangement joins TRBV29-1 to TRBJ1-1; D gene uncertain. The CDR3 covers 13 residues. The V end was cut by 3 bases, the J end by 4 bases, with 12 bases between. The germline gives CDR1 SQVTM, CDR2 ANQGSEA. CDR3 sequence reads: CSVDPAGGTEAFF. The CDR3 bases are TGCAGCGTTGATCCTGCAGGAGGCACTGAAGCTTTCTTT.

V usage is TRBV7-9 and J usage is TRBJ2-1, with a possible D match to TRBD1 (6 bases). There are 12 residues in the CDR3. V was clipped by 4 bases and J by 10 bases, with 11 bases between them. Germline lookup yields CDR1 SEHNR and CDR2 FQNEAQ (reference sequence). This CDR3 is CASSYRETEQFF. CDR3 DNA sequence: TGTGCCAGCAGCTACAGGGAAACGGAGCAGTTCTTC.

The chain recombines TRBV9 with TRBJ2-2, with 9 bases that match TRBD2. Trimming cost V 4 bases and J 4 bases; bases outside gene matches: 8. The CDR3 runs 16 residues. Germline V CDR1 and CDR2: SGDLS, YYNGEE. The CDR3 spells CASSLGAGGTTGELFF. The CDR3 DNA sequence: TGTGCCAGCAGCCTTGGAGCGGGAGGCACCACCGGGGAGCTGTTTTTT.

CDR3 residues: CASSAIRTKNTEAFF. CDR3 in DNA: TGTGCCAGCAGTGCCATTAGGACAAAGAACACTGAAGCTTTCTTT. This sequence joins TRBV2 and TRBJ1-1, with D perhaps matching TRBD1 (5 bases). The CDR3 length is 15 residues. The ends were cut back, 4 bases at V and 1 base at J, with 13 bases in the middle. Per the germline V gene, CDR1 is SNHLY and CDR2 is FYNNEI.